A single sample is the source of the 21 T cell receptor beta chains below, sequenced in a study of blood T cell repertoires in COVID-19. Clones were sequenced by immunoSEQ multiplex PCR, and TCRdb holds only the in-frame ones, with some missing. The top ten clones hold around 27% of a sample with roughly 70,000 clones, 84% of them seen once. Sequencing input: peripheral blood. Every receptor here comes from a human donor in a cohort sampled during active COVID-19.

The chain employs TRBV7-6 and TRBJ2-7; 8 bases are shared with TRBD1. Germline CDR1 is SGHVS and CDR2 is FNYEAQ. The CDR3 runs 15 residues. Trimming took 0 bases from V and 3 from J; bases not matched to a gene: 4. The CDR3 is CASSLAQGALYEQYF. The CDR3 DNA reads TGTGCCAGCAGCTTAGCCCAGGGGGCTCTCTACGAGCAGTACTTC.

This chain links TRBV25-1 with TRBJ1-2, with 9 bases that match TRBD1. J lost 4 bases, V lost 8 bases, and 17 bases had no gene match. From germline, CDR1 is MGHDK and CDR2 SYGVNS. This CDR3 has 17 residues. The CDR3 loop reads CASSEATGGAGVYGYTF. The CDR3 DNA is TGTGCCAGCTCTGAAGCCACAGGGGGCGCTGGGGTCTATGGCTACACCTTC.

The chain joins TRBV9 to TRBJ2-7; 8 nucleotides agree with TRBD2. This CDR3 comprises 15 residues. V was pared by 0 bases and J by 3 bases, with 5 bases of the junction left unmatched. Germline assignment: CDR1 SGDLS and CDR2 YYNGEE. DNA for the CDR3: TGTGCCAGCAGCGTAGCTACGGGGACTAGCTACGAGCAGTACTTC. Encoded protein: CASSVATGTSYEQYF.

The chain employs TRBV30 and TRBJ2-1; unclear D gene. The germline gives CDR1 GTSNPN, CDR2 SVGIG (reference sequence). The CDR3 has 14 amino acids. The V and J ends lost 2 bases and 2 bases respectively, with 10 bases between them. CDR3 region: CAWSPLPTYNEQFF. CDR3 nucleotides: TGTGCCTGGAGTCCTCTCCCTACCTACAATGAGCAGTTCTTC.

The rearrangement joins TRBV5-8 to TRBJ2-1; the match to TRBD2 covers 10 bases. V gave up 5 bases and J gave up 4 bases; unmatched junction bases: 9. Germline-derived CDR1 and CDR2 are SGHTS and YDEGEE. The CDR3 is 16 residues long. DNA of the CDR3: TGTGCCAGCAGTCTTTCCGGGACTAGCGTTTACAATGAGCAGTTCTTC. Encoded protein: CASSLSGTSVYNEQFF.

CDR3 residues: CASSQSRTGSSPLHF. The CDR3, as DNA: TGCGCCAGCAGCCAATCTCGGACAGGGTCGTCACCCCTCCACTTT. J is TRBJ1-6 and V is TRBV10-2; TRBD1 agrees at 8 bases. CDR1 WSHSY and CDR2 SAAADI come from the germline V gene. The CDR3 consists of 15 residues. With V trimmed by 6 bases and J by 10 bases, 11 bases remained unmatched.

The CDR3 DNA sequence: TGTGCCAGCAGCTCCGGACAGGGGCGGAACACTGAAGCTTTCTTT. This gives the protein CASSSGQGRNTEAFF. The rearrangement joins TRBV11-3 to TRBJ1-1, with 9 bases matching TRBD1. The CDR3 is 15 amino acids. With V trimmed by 4 bases and J by 1 base, 4 bases remained unmatched. Germline V gives CDR1 SGHNT, CDR2 YENEEA.

This chain joins TRBV27 and TRBJ1-1, with D possibly matching TRBD1 (5 bases). The CDR3 consists of 13 residues. Germline-derived CDR1 and CDR2 are MNHEY and SMNVEV (reference sequence). V dropped 3 bases and J dropped 1 base, with 6 bases sitting between them. CDR3 loop: CASSFTGNTEAFF. The DNA for the CDR3 is TGTGCCAGCAGTTTTACAGGGAACACTGAAGCTTTCTTT.

This clone came up a few times. The chain is built from TRBV12-5 and TRBJ1-5, with 7 bases that match TRBD1. Germline trimming cut 1 base from V and 4 bases from J; bases unmatched to any gene: 4. Germline V gives CDR1 LGHNT, CDR2 FRNRAP. This CDR3 spans 15 amino acids. CDR3 DNA sequence: TGTGCTAGTGGTTTGGGGACAGGTTGGAATCAGCCCCAGCATTTT. Its protein is CASGLGTGWNQPQHF.

This clone showed up just once. A read error may account for a junction end that differs from germline. The V and J genes are TRBV7-7 and TRBJ2-5; the match to TRBD2 covers 7 bases. This CDR3 has 16 residues. The V gene's germline CDR1 is SSHAT and CDR2 FNYEAQ (reference sequence). The CDR3: CASSPGLRGDRETQYF. The CDR3 DNA reads as TGTGCTAGCAGCCCAGGATTACGGGGGGATCGAGAGACCCAGTACTTC.

The V gene is TRBV11-3, the J gene TRBJ1-6; 7 bases are shared with TRBD1. Trimming cost V 7 bases and J 4 bases; bases outside gene matches: 4. CDR3 length: 14 amino acids. Germline CDR1 is SGHNT and CDR2 is YENEEA. CDR3 in DNA: TGTGCCAGCACCCAGGGGGGATATAATTCACCCCTCCACTTT. Amino acids: CASTQGGYNSPLHF.

This clone showed up just a few times. The rearrangement joins TRBV5-4 to TRBJ2-5; D remains ambiguous. This CDR3 has 13 residues. CDR1 SGHNT and CDR2 YYREEE come from the germline V gene (reference sequence). The germline V and J ends were trimmed by 2 bases and 1 base, with 6 bases remaining between them. CDR3 sequence: CASSFGFQETQYF. CDR3 bases: TGTGCCAGCAGCTTCGGGTTCCAAGAGACCCAGTACTTC.

The chain joins TRBV11-2 to TRBJ1-2, with 7 bases aligning to TRBD1. Trimming cost V 2 bases and J 6 bases; bases outside gene matches: 15. This CDR3 region has 17 residues. CDR1 and CDR2 (germline): SGHAT, FQNNGV. CDR3 protein: CASSLLGRRQGRNGYTF. CDR3 sequence (DNA): TGTGCCAGCAGCTTACTAGGTCGGCGACAGGGTAGGAATGGCTACACCTTC.

The V call is TRBV5-1, the J call TRBJ1-4; the D gene is possibly TRBD1 (6 bases). With 4 bases removed from V and 8 bases from J, the gap between germline ends came to 18 bases. Germline loops: CDR1 SGHRS, CDR2 YFSETQ. CDR3 length: 15 residues. CDR3 nucleotides: TGCGCCAGCAGCGCCCCAGAGGGGGACCCCGAAAAACTGTTTTTT. Translated, it gives CASSAPEGDPEKLFF. The full variable domain, its missing parts supplied by reference TRBV5-1 and TRBJ1-4, is KAGVTQTPRYLIKTRGQQVTLSCSPISGHRSVSWYQQTPGQGLQFLFEYFSETQRNKGNFPGRFSGRQFSNSRSEMNVSTLELGDSALYLCASSAPEGDPEKLFFGSGTQLSVL.

About this clone itself: In the same sample, other DNA sequences code for this CDR3. V usage is TRBV4-2 and J usage is TRBJ2-3; TRBD2 aligns across 8 bases. Germline V gene sequence: CDR1 LGHNA, CDR2 YNFKEQ. The CDR3 spans 13 residues. Trimming took 3 bases from V and 4 from J; bases not matched to a gene: 0. CDR3 region: CASSQGLADTQYF. The DNA for the CDR3 is TGTGCCAGCAGCCAGGGACTAGCAGATACGCAGTATTTT.

The chain links TRBV6-5 to TRBJ2-5, with 13 bases matching TRBD2. This CDR3 has 15 residues. Germline V gives CDR1 MNHEY, CDR2 SVGAGI. Trimming at V came to 7 bases and at J to 1 base, leaving 3 bases not matched to a gene. CDR3 residues: CASKRLAGGQETQYF. CDR3 in DNA: TGTGCCAGCAAAAGACTAGCGGGGGGCCAAGAGACCCAGTACTTC.

The chain recombines TRBV29-1 with TRBJ2-3; TRBD2 might be the D (6 bases). V was shortened by 3 bases and J by 5 bases, with 12 bases between the two germline ends. Per germline, CDR1 SQVTM and CDR2 ANQGSEA. This CDR3 has 13 amino acids. Here the CDR3 reads CSVEKLAGDTQYF. DNA of the CDR3: TGCAGCGTTGAGAAACTAGCTGGAGATACGCAGTATTTT.

About this clone itself: This sample also contains other DNA sequences that code for the same CDR3. The gene calls are TRBV27 and TRBJ2-3; 9 nucleotides match TRBD2. The CDR3 extends over 14 amino acids. Trimming cost V 6 bases and J 0 bases; bases outside gene matches: 1. The germline CDR1 and CDR2 sequences are MNHEY and SMNVEV (reference sequence). CDR3 sequence: CASSGLASTDTQYF. Written as DNA, the CDR3 is TGTGCCAGCAGCGGACTAGCGAGCACAGATACGCAGTATTTT.

The chain combines TRBV14 with TRBJ1-2; 7 bases align to TRBD1. V lost 4 bases and J lost 8; bases outside the gene matches: 7. The CDR3 is made up of 13 amino acids. Germline CDR1 and CDR2: SGHDN and FVKESK. CDR3 in DNA: TGTGCCAGCAGCCCGGACAGGAGTCAAGGCTACACCTTC. Translated, it gives CASSPDRSQGYTF.

This clone was counted once. The chain has TRBV5-1 and TRBJ2-1; the match to TRBD2 covers 15 bases. Germline V gene sequence: CDR1 SGHRS, CDR2 YFSETQ. The CDR3 extends over 19 amino acids. V lost 4 bases, J lost 0 bases, and 8 bases stayed unmatched. CDR3: CASSPNAGLAGGSYNEQFF. CDR3 in DNA: TGCGCCAGCAGCCCTAACGCGGGACTAGCGGGGGGCTCCTACAATGAGCAGTTCTTC. The full variable domain, with the rest looked up from reference TRBV5-1 and TRBJ2-1, is KAGVTQTPRYLIKTRGQQVTLSCSPISGHRSVSWYQQTPGQGLQFLFEYFSETQRNKGNFPGRFSGRQFSNSRSEMNVSTLELGDSALYLCASSPNAGLAGGSYNEQFFGPGTRLTVL.

This chain connects TRBV5-6 to TRBJ1-5, with D hard to call. This CDR3 has 15 amino acids. Trimming shortened V by 1 base and J by 5 bases, and 13 bases separated the two germline ends. Looked up from germline, CDR1 is SGHDT and CDR2 is YYEEEE. The CDR3 nucleotides read TGTGCCAGCAGCTTGTATGGACGCGGGCATCAGCCCCAGCATTTT. Translation: CASSLYGRGHQPQHF. The full variable domain, rest sourced from reference TRBV5-6 and TRBJ1-5, is DAGVTQSPTHLIKTRGQQVTLRCSPKSGHDTVSWYQQALGQGPQFIFQYYEEEERQRGNFPDRFSGHQFPNYSSELNVNALLLGDSALYLCASSLYGRGHQPQHFGDGTRLSIL.